A single sample is the source of the 28 T cell receptor beta chains below, sequenced in a study of blood T cells in healthy people across ages. The use of a sample-barcoded 5' primer and a J-beta primer mix characterized a second PCR of roughly 7 to 11 cycles. TCRdb called the 5' RACE reads again in MiXCR, with one record for every CDR3 protein. The sample contains about 900,000 distinct CDR3 sequences, 62% of which appear only once. The material sequenced was blood. The receptor source for this set is a man aged 30-40 years in good health.

J is TRBJ1-1 and V is TRBV2, with no clear D. Per germline, CDR1 SNHLY and CDR2 FYNNEI. V was cut by 7 bases and J by 1 base, with 13 bases left in between. This CDR3 comprises 14 residues. CDR3 region: CASTSSRANTEAFF. Written as DNA, the CDR3 is TGTGCCAGCACCTCAAGTCGGGCGAACACTGAAGCTTTCTTT.

The chain combines TRBV6-5 with TRBJ2-5; 9 nucleotides match TRBD1. CDR3 length: 13 amino acids. J was trimmed by 2 bases and V by 8 bases; bases with no gene match: 3. CDR1 and CDR2 from the germline V gene are MNHEY and SVGAGI. The CDR3 DNA sequence: TGTGCCAGCCAGGGGACAGGGCAAGAGACCCAGTACTTC. Translation gives CASQGTGQETQYF.

V and J are TRBV28 and TRBJ1-5, with D unclear. The CDR3 loop spans 12 amino acids. V lost 1 base and J 7 bases, leaving 5 bases between the germline ends. Germline V CDR1 and CDR2: MDHEN, SYDVKM. The CDR3 reads CASSLSLQPQHF. CDR3 DNA sequence: TGTGCCAGCAGTTTATCCTTGCAGCCCCAGCATTTT.

This sequence joins TRBV3-1 and TRBJ1-3; no clear D gene. The CDR3 length is 13 residues. Trimming shortened V by 5 bases and J by 2 bases, and 7 bases separated the two germline ends. Germline V CDR1 and CDR2: LGHDT, YNNKEL (reference sequence). The CDR3 coding sequence is TGTGCCAGCAGCGTGTCGGCTGGAAACACCATATATTTT. It yields the protein CASSVSAGNTIYF.

This chain links TRBV5-5 with TRBJ1-2, with a tentative D call TRBD1 (5 bases). V was clipped by 0 bases and J by 7 bases, with 13 bases between them. The CDR3 consists of 14 residues. Looked up from germline, CDR1 is SGHKS and CDR2 is YYEKEE (reference sequence). This chain's CDR3 is CASSLDAGLGGYTF. CDR3 DNA: TGTGCCAGCAGCTTGGACGCGGGGCTGGGTGGCTACACCTTC. Based on the CDR3 plus reference TRBV5-5 and TRBJ1-2, the full variable domain is DAGVTQSPTHLIKTRGQQVTLRCSPISGHKSVSWYQQVLGQGPQFIFQYYEKEERGRGNFPDRFSARQFPNYSSELNVNALLLGDSALYLCASSLDAGLGGYTFGSGTRLTVV.

A few counts support this clonotype. The chain has TRBV4-2 and TRBJ2-5; the match to TRBD1 covers 7 bases. CDR1 and CDR2 from the germline V gene are LGHNA and YNFKEQ. The J segment lost 6 bases and the V segment lost 0 bases, leaving 10 bases of the junction unmatched. The CDR3 is 16 residues long. The DNA of the CDR3 is TGTGCCAGCAGCCAAGATTGGGGACAGATTCTAAAGACCCAGTACTTC. Amino acid sequence: CASSQDWGQILKTQYF.

This chain's CDR3 is CASSPGTVGPEKLFF. The CDR3 coding sequence is TGTGCCAGCAGCCCAGGGACAGTGGGCCCCGAAAAACTGTTTTTT. The chain recombines TRBV7-2 with TRBJ1-4; 7 bases agree with TRBD1. Germline assignment: CDR1 SGHTA and CDR2 FQGNSA. This CDR3 is 15 amino acids long. The J segment lost 8 bases and the V segment lost 5 bases, leaving 11 bases of the junction unmatched.

J is TRBJ1-4 and V is TRBV25-1; 7 bases agree with TRBD1. The CDR3 contains 13 residues. Germline V lookup: CDR1 MGHDK, CDR2 SYGVNS. V shed 4 bases, J shed 10 bases, and the junction held 6 bases outside the gene matches. The CDR3 coding sequence is TGTGCCAGCAGTGTAACAGGGGCGAGAAAACTGTTTTTT. Encoded protein: CASSVTGARKLFF.

The chain combines TRBV5-1 with TRBJ2-5; TRBD2 might be the D (6 bases). The J call may be faulty, since TRBJ2-7 better matches the DNA end. Germline V gene data show CDR1 as SGHRS and CDR2 as YFSETQ. The CDR3 totals 13 residues. The CDR3: CASRLGGLYEQYF. The CDR3 DNA follows: TGCGCCAGCCGACTAGGAGGGCTCTACGAGCAGTACTTC.

This clonotype was observed a handful of times. The chain employs TRBV15 and TRBJ2-1; 8 nucleotides agree with TRBD2. Per germline, CDR1 LNHNV and CDR2 YYDKDF (reference sequence). The ends lost 1 base at V and 5 bases at J; junction bases unmatched: 4. The CDR3 sequence is 15 residues long. The CDR3 spells CATSRGSGENNEQFF. The CDR3 DNA reads TGTGCCACCAGCAGAGGTAGCGGGGAGAACAATGAGCAGTTCTTC. The whole variable domain, remainder taken from reference TRBV15 and TRBJ2-1, is DAMVIQNPRYQVTQFGKPVTLSCSQTLNHNVMYWYQQKSSQAPKLLFHYYDKDFNNEADTPDNFQSRRPNTSFCFLDIRSPGLGDTAMYLCATSRGSGENNEQFFGPGTRLTVL.

The chain links TRBV4-2 to TRBJ1-6; weak D call: TRBD1 (6 bases). There are 17 residues in the CDR3. Trimming removed 3 bases at V and 3 bases at J, with 15 bases between. Per the germline V gene, CDR1 is LGHNA and CDR2 is YNFKEQ. CDR3 DNA: TGTGCCAGCAGCCAGGGGGGGCAGCTCCTCTATAATTCACCCCTCCACTTT. Protein sequence: CASSQGGQLLYNSPLHF.

This clonotype was seen once. This chain links TRBV7-3 with TRBJ2-1, with 8 bases identical to TRBD2. The CDR3 length is 16 residues. Germline-derived CDR1 and CDR2 are SGHTA and FQGTGA. The V and J ends lost 2 bases and 4 bases, in that order; junction bases with no gene match: 7. The CDR3 protein is CASSLAERGIYNEQFF. In DNA, the CDR3 is TGTGCCAGCAGCTTAGCGGAGCGGGGGATATACAATGAGCAGTTCTTC.

A few counts support this clonotype. The chain carries TRBV29-1 and TRBJ2-4; possibly TRBD1 or TRBD2 for D (5 bases each). The better agreement between TRBJ2-7 and the DNA end casts doubt on the J call. This CDR3 spans 13 amino acids. Germline CDR1 and CDR2: SQVTM and ANQGSEA. The CDR3 region is CSVEQKGTYEQYF. DNA of the CDR3: TGCAGCGTTGAGCAGAAAGGGACGTACGAGCAGTACTTC.

This clonotype has just one count. The J gene is TRBJ2-4, the V gene TRBV7-2; TRBD2 might be the D (5 bases). The CDR3 runs to 15 residues. The V end was cut by 5 bases, the J end by 5 bases, with 16 bases between. Germline CDR1 is SGHTA and CDR2 is FQGNSA. CDR3 sequence: CASSPQGLGQNIQYF. The CDR3 nucleotides are TGTGCCAGCAGCCCCCAAGGACTTGGCCAAAACATTCAGTACTTC.

The V call is TRBV11-1, the J call TRBJ2-7; D is ambiguous. The CDR3 sequence is 14 residues long. The V gene lost 7 bases and the J gene lost 3 bases, with 16 bases spanning the gap. Germline lookup yields CDR1 SGHAT and CDR2 FQDESV (reference sequence). This chain's CDR3 is CASTNGGNYYEQYF. The DNA for the CDR3 is TGTGCCAGCACCAACGGTGGGAACTACTACGAGCAGTACTTC.

This clonotype was counted between two and nine times. This sequence joins TRBV5-1 and TRBJ2-1; D might be TRBD2 (6 bases). Deletions cut 2 bases from V and 0 bases from J, with 21 bases between. Looked up from germline, CDR1 is SGHRS and CDR2 is YFSETQ. This CDR3 spans 19 amino acids. CDR3 amino acids: CASSFGNSGDFFSYNEQFF. The CDR3 region has the DNA TGCGCCAGCAGCTTCGGCAATAGCGGAGATTTTTTCTCCTACAATGAGCAGTTCTTC.

The rearrangement uses TRBV5-6 and TRBJ2-5; the match to TRBD1 covers 7 bases. The end of the DNA fits TRBJ2-7 better, so the J call may be wrong. CDR3 length equals 14 residues. CDR1 and CDR2 (germline): SGHDT, YYEEEE. CDR3 sequence (DNA): TGTGCCAGCAGCGAGGGACAGTGGGCCTACGAGCAGTACTTC. Amino acid sequence: CASSEGQWAYEQYF.

This chain uses TRBV14 with TRBJ2-7; D ambiguous. Germline CDR1 is SGHDN and CDR2 is FVKESK. CDR3 size: 16 residues. Trimming pared 4 bases from V and 0 bases from J, leaving 16 bases between. The CDR3 region has the DNA TGTGCCAGCAGCCGCGGCATATACCGCCCCTCCTACGAGCAGTACTTC. Protein product: CASSRGIYRPSYEQYF.

The gene calls are TRBV10-3 and TRBJ1-2, with D hard to call. Germline V CDR1 and CDR2: ENHRY, SYGVKD. CDR3 length: 15 residues. Between the trimmed V and J ends, which lost 6 bases and 7 bases, there was a span of 21 bases. The CDR3 DNA sequence: TGTGCCATCAGCGCAAGACCAGACACGGGTGTTGGCTACACCTTC. Protein product: CAISARPDTGVGYTF.

The chain joins TRBV12-3 or TRBV12-4 to TRBJ1-2; 11 bases are shared with TRBD1. The CDR3 contains 19 residues. J lost 6 bases, V lost 3 bases, and 18 bases had no gene match. Here the CDR3 DNA reads TGTGCCAGCAGTTTGGCCCCACAGGACAGGGGGCGAGGAACGAATGGCTACACCTTC. The encoded protein is CASSLAPQDRGRGTNGYTF.

The rearrangement uses TRBV6-5 and TRBJ2-7; the D gene is possibly TRBD1 (6 bases). V lost 6 bases to trimming and J lost 5 bases, with 14 bases between them. The CDR3 spans 13 residues. In germline, CDR1 is MNHEY, CDR2 SVGAGI. The CDR3 nucleotides are TGTGCCAGCAGCCCCAACAGGGCCAACGAGCAGTACTTC. It codes for CASSPNRANEQYF.

This chain uses TRBV7-9 with TRBJ2-7, with 8 nucleotides matching TRBD1. V lost 4 bases to trimming and J lost 2 bases; unmatched junction nucleotides: 4. The CDR3 runs 14 residues. Germline V gene sequence: CDR1 SEHNR, CDR2 FQNEAQ (reference sequence). CDR3: CASSWGQDAYEQYF. Here the CDR3 DNA reads TGTGCCAGCAGCTGGGGACAGGATGCCTACGAGCAGTACTTC.

The chain uses TRBV25-1 and TRBJ2-3; the match to TRBD1 covers 10 bases. The length of the CDR3 is 16 residues. The junction had 8 bases not matched to a gene; V was cut back by 5 bases and J by 3 bases. CDR1 and CDR2 from the germline V gene are MGHDK and SYGVNS. The CDR3 bases are TGTGCCAGCAGTCGGACAGGGGGATTGGTAACAGATACGCAGTATTTT. Protein product: CASSRTGGLVTDTQYF.

This rearrangement joins TRBV29-1 to TRBJ1-6; 9 bases are a match to TRBD1. This CDR3 spans 13 amino acids. Trimming at V came to 6 bases and at J to 10 bases, leaving 7 bases not matched to a gene. Germline values: CDR1 SQVTM, CDR2 ANQGSEA. The CDR3 DNA reads TGCAGCGTCGTGGACAGGGGAGACTCACCCCTCCACTTT. This encodes CSVVDRGDSPLHF.

This clonotype appeared once. The chain recombines TRBV12-3 or TRBV12-4 with TRBJ2-7; no firm D call. The J call may be faulty, since TRBJ2-5 better matches the DNA end. The CDR3 covers 11 residues. The CDR3 loop is CASSRRQTQYF. Here the CDR3 DNA reads TGTGCCAGCAGTCGGCGCCAGACCCAGTACTTC.

This clonotype was counted only a few times. The chain is built from TRBV12-3 or TRBV12-4 and TRBJ2-1; D possibly corresponds to TRBD2 (7 bases). Between the trimmed V and J ends, which lost 5 bases and 2 bases, there was a span of 19 bases. This CDR3 is built from 17 residues. CDR3 DNA sequence: TGTGCCAGCAGTCCCTCCTTGAGGGGGGGCCCCTACAATGAGCAGTTCTTC. Amino acid sequence: CASSPSLRGGPYNEQFF.

Ten or more counts support this clonotype. This sequence joins TRBV20-1 and TRBJ2-7; weak D call: TRBD2 (5 bases). The germline V and J ends were trimmed by 2 bases and 0 bases, with 14 bases remaining between them. The CDR3 has 15 amino acids. Looked up from germline, CDR1 is DFQATT and CDR2 is SNEGSKA (reference sequence). CDR3 residues: CSARSGLRSSYEQYF. Written as DNA, the CDR3 is TGCAGTGCTAGATCGGGATTGAGGAGCTCCTACGAGCAGTACTTC.

The chain uses TRBV18 and TRBJ2-1; 8 bases line up with TRBD1. This CDR3 spans 13 amino acids. Germline V gene lookup returns CDR1 KGHSH and CDR2 LQKENI. Germline trimming cut 5 bases from V and 12 bases from J; bases unmatched to any gene: 9. CDR3 coding DNA: TGTGCCAGCTCAGAATCCGACAGGGGAAGGCAGTTCTTC. Amino acids: CASSESDRGRQFF.